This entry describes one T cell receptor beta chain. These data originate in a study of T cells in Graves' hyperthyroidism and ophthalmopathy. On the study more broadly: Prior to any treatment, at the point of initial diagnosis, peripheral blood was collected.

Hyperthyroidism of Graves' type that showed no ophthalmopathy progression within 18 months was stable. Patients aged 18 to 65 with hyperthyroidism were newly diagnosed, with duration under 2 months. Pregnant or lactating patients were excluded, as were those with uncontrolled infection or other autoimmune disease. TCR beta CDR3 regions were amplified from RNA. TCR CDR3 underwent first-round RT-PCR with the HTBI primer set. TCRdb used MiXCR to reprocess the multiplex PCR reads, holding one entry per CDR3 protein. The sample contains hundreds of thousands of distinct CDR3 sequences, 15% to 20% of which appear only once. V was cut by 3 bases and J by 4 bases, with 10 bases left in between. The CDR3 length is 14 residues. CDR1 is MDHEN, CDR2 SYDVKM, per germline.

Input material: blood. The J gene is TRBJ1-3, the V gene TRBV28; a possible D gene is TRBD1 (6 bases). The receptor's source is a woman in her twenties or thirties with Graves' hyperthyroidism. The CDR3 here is CASSFRGIGNTIYF. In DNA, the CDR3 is TGTGCCAGCAGTTTTAGGGGGATCGGAAACACCATATATTTT.